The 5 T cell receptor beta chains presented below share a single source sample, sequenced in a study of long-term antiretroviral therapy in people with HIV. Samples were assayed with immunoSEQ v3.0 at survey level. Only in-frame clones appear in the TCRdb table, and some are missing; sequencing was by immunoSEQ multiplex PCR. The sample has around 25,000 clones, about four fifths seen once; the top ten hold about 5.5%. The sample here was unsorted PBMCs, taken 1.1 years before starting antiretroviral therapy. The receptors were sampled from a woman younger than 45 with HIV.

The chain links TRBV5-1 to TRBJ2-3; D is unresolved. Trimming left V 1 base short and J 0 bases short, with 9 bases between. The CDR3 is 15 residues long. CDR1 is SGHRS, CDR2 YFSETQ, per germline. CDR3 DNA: TGCGCCAGCAGCTTGTATCCGGGTAGCACAGATACGCAGTATTTT. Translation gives CASSLYPGSTDTQYF. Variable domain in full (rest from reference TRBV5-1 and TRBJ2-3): KAGVTQTPRYLIKTRGQQVTLSCSPISGHRSVSWYQQTPGQGLQFLFEYFSETQRNKGNFPGRFSGRQFSNSRSEMNVSTLELGDSALYLCASSLYPGSTDTQYFGPGTRLTVL.

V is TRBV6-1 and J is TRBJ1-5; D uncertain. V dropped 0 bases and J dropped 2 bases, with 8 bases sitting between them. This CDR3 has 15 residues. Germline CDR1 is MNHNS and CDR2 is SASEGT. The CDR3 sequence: CASSEAGVGNQPQHF. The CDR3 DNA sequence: TGTGCCAGCAGTGAAGCCGGGGTCGGCAATCAGCCCCAGCATTTT.

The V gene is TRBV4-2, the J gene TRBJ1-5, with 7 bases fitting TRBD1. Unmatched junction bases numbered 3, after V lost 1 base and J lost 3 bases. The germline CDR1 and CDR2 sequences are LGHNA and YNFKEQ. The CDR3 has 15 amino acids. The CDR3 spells CASSQVGQLNQPQHF. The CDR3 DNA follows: TGTGCCAGCAGCCAAGTGGGACAGCTCAATCAGCCCCAGCATTTT.

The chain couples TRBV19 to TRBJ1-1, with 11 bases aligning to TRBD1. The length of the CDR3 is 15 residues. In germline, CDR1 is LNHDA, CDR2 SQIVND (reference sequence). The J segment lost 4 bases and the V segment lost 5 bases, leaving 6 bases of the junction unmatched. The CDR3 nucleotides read TGTGCCAGTAGTGATGTAGGGACAGGGGGCACTGAAGCTTTCTTT. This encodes CASSDVGTGGTEAFF.

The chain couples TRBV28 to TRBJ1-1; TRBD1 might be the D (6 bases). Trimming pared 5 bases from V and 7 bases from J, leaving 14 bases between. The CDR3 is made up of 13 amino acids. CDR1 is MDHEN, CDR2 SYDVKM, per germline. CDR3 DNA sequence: TGTGCCAGCAGTGGAACCGGGACAAATGAAGCTTTCTTT. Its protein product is CASSGTGTNEAFF.